This TCR beta chain was captured in a study of graft-versus-host responses after intestinal transplantation. About the study: Tacrolimus and steroids were given for about 3 years to all recipients after anti-thymocyte globulin induction.

TCRdb's table, derived via immunoSEQ multiplex PCR, lists solely in-frame clones and lacks some. This table has tens of thousands of clones, just under 85% appearing once. The CDR3 consists of 15 residues. V was shortened by 0 bases and J by 4 bases, with 9 bases between the two germline ends. The germline CDR1 and CDR2 sequences are LNHNV and YYDKDF (reference sequence). Points on this clone: Antigen unknown.

The chain combines TRBV15 with TRBJ1-4; D not certain. This TCR came from a human donor who received an intestinal transplant. Sequenced material: unstimulated CD8+ T cells sorted from spleen or lymph node cells, taken before intestinal transplant. The CDR3 sequence is CATSRESRSNEKLFF. Here the CDR3 DNA reads TGTGCCACCAGCAGAGAAAGTAGGAGTAATGAAAAACTGTTTTTT.